The 13 T cell receptor beta chains below were found in one sample sequenced in a study of blood T cell repertoires in COVID-19 (dated by TCRdb to the early 2020s). The receptor library was made with the immunoSEQ multiplex PCR assay. Held by TCRdb, this immuneACCESS table contains in-frame sequences only and omits some clones. Under half of the omission traces to an unresolved V gene where checked; the cause of the rest is unknown. In all, the sample holds 200,000 to 250,000 clones, and 70% to 90% of those were seen once. Around 3% of the sample goes to the ten largest clones. Sequenced sample: peripheral blood. All receptors derive from a man aged 18 to 29 with active or convalescent COVID-19.

The chain combines TRBV5-5 with TRBJ1-3; a possible D gene is TRBD1 (5 bases). V lost 7 bases, J lost 4 bases, and 9 bases lay in between. The CDR3 consists of 12 residues. Germline V gene sequence: CDR1 SGHKS, CDR2 YYEKEE (reference sequence). CDR3 region: CASGALGNTIYF. The DNA for the CDR3 is TGTGCCAGCGGGGCTTTGGGAAACACCATATATTTT.

V gene TRBV29-1 combines with J gene TRBJ2-1; 12 nucleotides align to TRBD2. The J segment lost 4 bases and the V segment lost 8 bases, leaving 18 bases of the junction unmatched. From germline, CDR1 is SQVTM and CDR2 ANQGSEA. The CDR3 totals 18 residues. The CDR3 DNA follows: TGCAGCCATTTCGGGGACGGACTAGCGGGGAGAATGTACAATGAGCAGTTCTTC. Translated: CSHFGDGLAGRMYNEQFF.

This rearrangement joins TRBV7-2 to TRBJ2-5; 9 nucleotides match TRBD2. The junction had 10 bases not matched to a gene; V was cut back by 1 base and J by 4 bases. Germline-derived CDR1 and CDR2 are SGHTA and FQGNSA. This CDR3 spans 17 amino acids. The CDR3 loop is CASSLGGRGGAPETQYF. The CDR3 DNA follows: TGTGCCAGCAGCTTAGGGGGTCGCGGGGGGGCCCCAGAGACCCAGTACTTC.

A remark on this clone: In the same sample, other DNA sequences code for this CDR3. The chain has TRBV24-1 and TRBJ2-2; D remains unclear. The CDR3 consists of 13 residues. The V end lost 4 bases, the J end lost 2 bases, and 4 bases lay between the germline ends. Germline CDR1 is KGHDR and CDR2 is SFDVKD. The CDR3 loop reads CATSDPNTGELFF. CDR3 DNA sequence: TGTGCCACCAGTGACCCTAACACCGGGGAGCTGTTTTTT.

The chain recombines TRBV2 with TRBJ1-2; a possible D gene is TRBD1 (5 bases). The CDR3 length is 17 residues. In germline, CDR1 is SNHLY, CDR2 FYNNEI. The germline V and J ends were trimmed by 1 base and 2 bases, with 17 bases remaining between them. The CDR3 region has the DNA TGTGCCAGCAGTGAAGGAATTGTGGGGCCTAACAACTATGGCTACACCTTC. Amino acids: CASSEGIVGPNNYGYTF.

The chain carries TRBV3-1 (or the pseudogene TRBV3-2) and TRBJ2-7, with 9 bases aligning to TRBD2. With 4 bases clipped from V and 7 bases from J, the junction kept 14 bases outside the gene matches. Germline loops: CDR1 LGHDT, CDR2 YNNKEL (reference sequence). This CDR3 is built from 16 residues. CDR3 coding DNA: TGTGCCAGCAGCCCCCCCCGGGCGGGAGGGCCCCGGGAGCAGTACTTC. This gives the protein CASSPPRAGGPREQYF.

The V and J genes are TRBV7-2 and TRBJ2-5; TRBD1 aligns across 8 bases. The V gene's germline CDR1 is SGHTA and CDR2 FQGNSA. The V and J ends lost 5 bases and 2 bases, in that order; junction bases with no gene match: 13. This CDR3 spans 17 amino acids. The CDR3 DNA follows: TGTGCCAGCAGCCCCGTAATAAAAACAGGGGGACAAGAGACCCAGTACTTC. Amino acid sequence: CASSPVIKTGGQETQYF.

The rearrangement joins TRBV14 to TRBJ1-2; weak D call: TRBD1 (5 bases). The CDR3 loop spans 15 amino acids. Trimming pared 0 bases from V and 6 bases from J, leaving 14 bases between. Germline V gene lookup returns CDR1 SGHDN and CDR2 FVKESK. CDR3 residues: CASSQDLFGGDGYTF. CDR3 DNA: TGTGCCAGCAGCCAAGATCTTTTTGGAGGGGATGGCTACACCTTC.

This clone was observed a handful of times. The chain is built from TRBV19 and TRBJ1-2; 12 bases match TRBD1. J gave up 3 bases and V 5 bases, and 13 bases lay outside the gene matches. Germline V CDR1 and CDR2: LNHDA, SQIVND (reference sequence). The CDR3 is made up of 18 amino acids. In DNA form, the CDR3 reads TGTGCCAGTAGTGTTGCCGGGACAGGGGGCAAGGATGACTATGGCTACACCTTC. It is translated as CASSVAGTGGKDDYGYTF. Filled out from reference TRBV19 and TRBJ1-2, the complete variable domain reads DGGITQSPKYLFRKEGQNVTLSCEQNLNHDAMYWYRQDPGQGLRLIYYSQIVNDFQKGDIAEGYSVSREKKESFPLTVTSAQKNPTAFYLCASSVAGTGGKDDYGYTFGSGTRLTVV.

The genes are TRBV27 and TRBJ2-3; D remains ambiguous. CDR3 length equals 15 residues. V shed 6 bases and J shed 1 base, with 14 bases lying between them. CDR1 is MNHEY, CDR2 SMNVEV, per germline (reference sequence). The CDR3: CASSHLPLRTDTQYF. DNA for the CDR3: TGTGCCAGCAGCCACTTACCACTACGCACAGATACGCAGTATTTT.

The V gene is TRBV13, the J gene TRBJ1-4; 8 bases match TRBD1. After removal of 2 bases from V and 1 base from J, the junction contained 3 bases not matched to a gene. Germline V gene data show CDR1 as PRHDT and CDR2 as FYEKMQ (reference sequence). CDR3 length: 16 residues. CDR3 protein: CASSLSGGRTNEKLFF. In nucleotides, the CDR3 is TGTGCCAGCAGCTTATCAGGGGGCAGAACTAATGAAAAACTGTTTTTT.

This rearrangement joins TRBV2 to TRBJ1-1; D might be TRBD1 (5 bases). The CDR3 covers 13 residues. Germline V gene lookup returns CDR1 SNHLY and CDR2 FYNNEI. Deletions cut 0 bases from V and 6 bases from J, with 8 bases between. The CDR3 reads CASSEAGTSEAFF. As DNA, the CDR3 is TGTGCCAGCAGTGAAGCGGGGACTTCTGAAGCTTTCTTT. The full variable domain, rest sourced from reference TRBV2 and TRBJ1-1, is EPEVTQTPSHQVTQMGQEVILRCVPISNHLYFYWYRQILGQKVEFLVSFYNNEISEKSEIFDDQFSVERPDGSNFTLKIRSTKLEDSAMYFCASSEAGTSEAFFGQGTRLTVV.

The chain uses TRBV14 and TRBJ2-1; TRBD2 matches at 12 bases. Per the germline V gene, CDR1 is SGHDN and CDR2 is FVKESK. The CDR3 extends over 14 amino acids. The J segment lost 7 bases and the V segment lost 4 bases, leaving 2 bases of the junction unmatched. The CDR3 DNA reads as TGTGCCAGCAGCCTGGGGACTAGCGGGAATGAGCAGTTCTTC. Encoded protein: CASSLGTSGNEQFF.